The text below deals with one T cell receptor beta chain. These data belong to a study of blood T cell repertoires in COVID-19. Study details: Italy, Spain and the United States were the sources of the convalescent and acute COVID-19 samples. T cells, B-cell-depleted T cells, or PBMCs provided the cDNA or gDNA that served as material.

As originally analysed: Cell counts per sample came from amplifying reference gene primers. Sequencing was performed with immunoSEQ multiplex PCR; in TCRdb, only in-frame clones are kept and a portion is missing. The V and J calls and clone size were taken over from that table, and D and trimming were inferred from the DNA. The data show roughly 150,000 clones, approximately 84% seen once. Losses at the gene ends were 6 bases for V and 1 base for J; bases not matched to a gene: 5. Germline-derived CDR1 and CDR2 are WSHSY and SAAADI. CDR3 size: 15 residues. This sequence was found in a woman in her fifties or sixties with COVID-19, enrolled during active disease. The sample consisted of peripheral blood. V and J are TRBV10-2 and TRBJ1-5; 8 positions agree with TRBD1. The CDR3 coding sequence is TGCGCCAGCAGGGACAGGGAGAGGAGCAATCAGCCCCAGCATTTT. It is translated as CASRDRERSNQPQHF.